This entry features one T cell receptor (beta chain) sequence. The antigen is not known. These data originate in a study of T cell repertoires and Cas9 in healthy adults. Overall study context: SpCas9-reactive CD4 and CD8 T cells were characterized for potency, cytotoxicity and lineage.

Notes on the study in general: SpCas9-reactive regulatory T cells reportedly mitigated SpCas9-reactive effector T cells in vitro.

Using immunoSEQ multiplex PCR, the repertoire was profiled, and TCRdb retains in-frame clones only, with some absent. Altogether tens of thousands of clones are present, roughly nine tenths being singletons, with the ten largest covering approximately 1.5%. The source of this sequence is a human donor in good health. The sequencing sample was made of CD4+ effector T cells (CD127+, CD25-, CD137-, CD154-) from PBMCs; culture status not recorded.

CDR3 residues: CASRLQGSPTEAFF. Written as DNA, the CDR3 is TGCGCCAGCAGGCTCCAAGGTAGTCCCACTGAAGCTTTCTTT. The chain joins TRBV10-2 to TRBJ1-1; D unresolved. Trimming removed 6 bases at V and 4 bases at J, with 15 bases between. This CDR3 has 14 residues. The germline V gene encodes CDR1 WSHSY and CDR2 SAAADI.